These 15 T cell receptor beta chains came from one sample sequenced in a study of blood T cell repertoires in COVID-19. Repertoires were generated with immunoSEQ multiplex PCR, while TCRdb's copy carries only in-frame clones and drops some. The sample lists some 250,000 clones; about 87% were seen once. Sequencing input: peripheral blood. Receptor source: a woman aged 70 to 79 with active or convalescent COVID-19.

In its sample, this clone was seen a few times. This rearrangement joins TRBV4-3 to TRBJ2-7; unclear D gene. V lost 3 bases to trimming and J lost 4 bases, with 10 bases between them. Germline assignment: CDR1 LGHNA and CDR2 YSLEER. The CDR3 runs to 13 residues. The CDR3 DNA reads TGCGCCAGCAGCCAGTTTCTCCTATACGAGCAGTACTTC. Encoded protein: CASSQFLLYEQYF.

This clone was seen once. This chain joins TRBV6-1 and TRBJ1-2; possibly TRBD1 for D (5 bases). The CDR3 length is 14 residues. CDR1 is MNHNS, CDR2 SASEGT, per germline. Trimming left V 3 bases short and J 4 bases short, with 12 bases between. CDR3 region: CASSEAGGAYGYTF. The CDR3 DNA sequence: TGTGCCAGCAGTGAGGCGGGCGGGGCCTATGGCTACACCTTC.

The chain is built from TRBV3-1 (or the pseudogene TRBV3-2) and TRBJ2-3, with 10 bases matching TRBD2. The germline V gene encodes CDR1 LGHDT and CDR2 YNNKEL (reference sequence). V was pared by 0 bases and J by 1 base, with 4 bases of the junction left unmatched. The CDR3 sequence is 17 residues long. The CDR3 loop is CASSQDLGTSGTDTQYF. The CDR3 nucleotides read TGTGCCAGCAGCCAAGATCTCGGGACTAGCGGCACAGATACGCAGTATTTT.

V is TRBV24-1 and J is TRBJ1-2; 8 nucleotides match TRBD1. The CDR3 has 14 amino acids. Germline V gene sequence: CDR1 KGHDR, CDR2 SFDVKD. Losses at the gene ends were 4 bases for V and 3 bases for J; bases not matched to a gene: 3. The CDR3 region is CATSDRGQDYGYTF. In DNA, the CDR3 is TGTGCCACCAGTGACAGGGGACAGGACTATGGCTACACCTTC.

This chain uses TRBV24-1 with TRBJ1-2; 9 bases match TRBD1. Trimming removed 2 bases from V and 2 bases from J; junction bases left unmatched: 5. The CDR3 covers 16 residues. The germline V gene encodes CDR1 KGHDR and CDR2 SFDVKD. The CDR3 coding sequence is TGTGCCACCAGTGATTCGGGGACAGGGTCCAACTATGGCTACACCTTC. It yields the protein CATSDSGTGSNYGYTF.

CDR3 sequence reads: CASSLRQGEGYTF. The DNA of the CDR3 is TGTGCCAGCAGCCTACGACAGGGTGAGGGCTACACCTTC. The V call is TRBV7-9, the J call TRBJ1-2, with 7 bases that match TRBD1. From germline, CDR1 is SEHNR and CDR2 FQNEAQ (reference sequence). CDR3 size: 13 residues. V dropped 5 bases and J dropped 8; count of bases not matched to a gene: 8.

The rearrangement uses TRBV19 and TRBJ1-4; perhaps TRBD1 as D (5 bases). CDR1 is LNHDA and CDR2 is SQIVND in the germline V gene (reference sequence). This CDR3 spans 14 amino acids. Trimming stripped 5 bases from V and 8 bases from J, with 15 bases between. For the CDR3, the DNA is TGTGCCAGTAGTTCAGGCAGGGATGGAGAAAAACTGTTTTTT. Translated, it gives CASSSGRDGEKLFF.

The V call is TRBV5-6, the J call TRBJ1-5; 11 nucleotides match TRBD1. CDR1 and CDR2 (germline): SGHDT, YYEEEE. The CDR3 totals 15 residues. V lost 3 bases and J lost 3; bases outside the gene matches: 2. The CDR3 coding sequence is TGTGCCAGCAGCTGGGGACAGGGGGACAATCAGCCCCAGCATTTT. Protein product: CASSWGQGDNQPQHF.

The chain recombines TRBV5-8 with TRBJ2-2; a possible D gene is TRBD2 (5 bases). Looked up from germline, CDR1 is SGHTS and CDR2 is YDEGEE. V shed 1 base and J shed 4 bases, with 11 bases lying between them. The CDR3 extends over 15 amino acids. The CDR3 bases are TGTGCCAGCAGCTTGATGAGGGAAGGCACCGGGGAGCTGTTTTTT. Translating gives CASSLMREGTGELFF.

The chain combines TRBV10-1 with TRBJ1-4, with D unclear. CDR1 WNHNN and CDR2 SYGVQD come from the germline V gene (reference sequence). The ends were cut back, 8 bases at V and 5 bases at J, with 15 bases in the middle. The CDR3 extends over 14 amino acids. The DNA for the CDR3 is TGCGCCAGCTCGTCCGGGGAGGCGAATGAAAAACTGTTTTTT. It yields the protein CASSSGEANEKLFF.

V and J are TRBV5-5 and TRBJ1-5, with TRBD1 as a possible D gene (5 bases). The ends were cut back, 2 bases at V and 7 bases at J, with 16 bases in the middle. In germline, CDR1 is SGHKS, CDR2 YYEKEE (reference sequence). This CDR3 has 15 residues. CDR3 region: CASSFKGLLGQPQHF. The CDR3 region has the DNA TGTGCCAGCAGCTTTAAGGGGTTGTTAGGCCAGCCCCAGCATTTT.

The chain combines TRBV6-2 or TRBV6-3 with TRBJ1-3; TRBD1 is a possible D gene (5 bases). The CDR3 contains 17 residues. Germline CDR1 MNHEY, CDR2 SVGEGT. Trimming removed 0 bases from V and 4 bases from J, with 16 bases in between. CDR3 loop: CASSYSISGSAGNTIYF. As DNA, the CDR3 is TGTGCCAGCAGTTACTCGATATCAGGGTCGGCGGGAAACACCATATATTTT.

The chain links TRBV6-4 to TRBJ2-1, with TRBD2 matching over 11 bases. The CDR3 consists of 15 residues. CDR1 and CDR2 (germline): MRHNA, SNTAGT. V lost 4 bases to trimming and J lost 5 bases; unmatched junction nucleotides: 4. CDR3 coding DNA: TGTGCCAGCAGTGCCACTAGCGGGGGAAACAATGAGCAGTTCTTC. It codes for CASSATSGGNNEQFF.

The sample holds one count of this clone. J is TRBJ1-5 and V is TRBV5-5, with 8 bases that match TRBD1. Germline CDR1 SGHKS, CDR2 YYEKEE (reference sequence). Trimming cost V 7 bases and J 5 bases; bases outside gene matches: 17. This CDR3 has 17 residues. This chain's CDR3 is CASFRTGLISLDQPQHF. Here the CDR3 DNA reads TGTGCCAGCTTTAGGACAGGGCTGATTTCCTTAGATCAGCCCCAGCATTTT.

The CDR3 here is CASSLPGGTEAFF. The CDR3 nucleotides are TGTGCCAGCAGTTTACCCGGGGGCACTGAAGCTTTCTTT. This chain uses TRBV27 with TRBJ1-1; possibly TRBD1 for D (5 bases). Germline V CDR1 and CDR2: MNHEY, SMNVEV (reference sequence). V lost 2 bases, J lost 4 bases, and 8 bases lay in between. The CDR3 sequence is 13 residues long.